This entry lists 11 T cell receptor beta chains sequenced from one sample in a study of Graves' ophthalmopathy and Graves' hyperthyroidism. Amplification from RNA transcripts yielded the TCR beta CDR3 regions. The first round was an RT-PCR with HTBI primers, and the second round was a multiplex PCR. MiXCR, run by TCRdb on the multiplex PCR reads, gives a single entry per CDR3 protein. This table has about 220,000 distinct CDR3 sequences, 20% to 25% appearing once. The sequencing sample was made of peripheral blood. Source of these receptors: a woman in her 50s with Graves' ophthalmopathy.

Many counts were recorded for this clonotype. The gene calls are TRBV29-1 and TRBJ2-2; D is unresolved. In germline, CDR1 is SQVTM, CDR2 ANQGSEA. V was cut by 5 bases and J by 2 bases, with 9 bases left in between. This CDR3 has 13 amino acids. The CDR3 bases are TGCAGCGTTAGTTTGTCTAACACCGGGGAGCTGTTTTTT. It encodes CSVSLSNTGELFF.

In its sample, this clonotype was seen a few times. For the CDR3, the DNA is TGCGCCAGCAGCCCTGAACGGACAACCTATGGCTACACCTTC. This encodes CASSPERTTYGYTF. The chain combines TRBV5-1 with TRBJ1-2; tentatively, D is TRBD1 (5 bases). Trimming took off 4 bases at V and 4 bases at J, with 14 bases between the two ends. The length of the CDR3 is 14 residues. The germline gives CDR1 SGHRS, CDR2 YFSETQ.

At least ten counts were recorded for this clonotype. The chain uses TRBV10-3 and TRBJ2-5, with D tentatively TRBD2 (6 bases). The V end was cut by 0 bases, the J end by 6 bases, with 20 bases between. This CDR3 region has 17 residues. CDR1 and CDR2 from the germline V gene are ENHRY and SYGVKD. CDR3 region: CAISESWVSHREKTQYF. As DNA, the CDR3 is TGTGCCATCAGTGAGTCGTGGGTTTCGCACCGGGAGAAGACCCAGTACTTC.

This clonotype has a count of ten or more. V and J are TRBV28 and TRBJ2-7; 13 bases map to TRBD2. Germline CDR1 reads MDHEN; CDR2 reads SYDVKM. CDR3 length equals 16 residues. Germline trimming cut 2 bases from V and 6 bases from J; bases unmatched to any gene: 7. In nucleotides, the CDR3 is TGTGCCAGCAGTTTAAGGACTAGCGGGAGATGGGTCGAGCAGTACTTC. Protein sequence: CASSLRTSGRWVEQYF.

This clonotype was seen a handful of times. The chain recombines TRBV5-1 with TRBJ2-5; 11 nucleotides agree with TRBD2. V trimming: 7 bases; J trimming: 4 bases; junction bases outside the gene matches: 6. The germline gives CDR1 SGHRS, CDR2 YFSETQ. The CDR3 is 14 residues long. CDR3 DNA: TGCGCCAGCCATACTAGCGGGAGTGTAGAGACCCAGTACTTC. Amino acids: CASHTSGSVETQYF.

A remark on this clonotype: One end of the junction is discordant with germline, which a read error may explain. This chain uses TRBV27 with TRBJ2-5; 7 bases line up with TRBD2. This CDR3 spans 15 amino acids. The V gene's germline CDR1 is MNHEY and CDR2 SMNVEV (reference sequence). CDR3 bases: TGTGCCAGCGGATTTGTCGGGGGGAGTCTGGAGACTCAGTACTTC. This sequence encodes CASGFVGGSLETQYF.

This clonotype was recorded at least ten times. This rearrangement joins TRBV27 to TRBJ2-7; no clear D gene. Per germline, CDR1 MNHEY and CDR2 SMNVEV (reference sequence). The CDR3 is 14 amino acids. Deletions cut 2 bases from V and 0 bases from J, with 8 bases between. For the CDR3, the DNA is TGTGCCAGCAGTTTACACTCATCCTCCTACGAGCAGTACTTC. This sequence encodes CASSLHSSSYEQYF.

At least ten counts were recorded for this clonotype. The chain uses TRBV27 and TRBJ1-6; maybe TRBD1 (5 bases). This CDR3 has 15 residues. V lost 5 bases to trimming and J lost 4 bases, with 12 bases between them. The germline gives CDR1 MNHEY, CDR2 SMNVEV (reference sequence). The CDR3 spells CASSGAGDYNSPLHF. The CDR3 DNA sequence: TGTGCCAGCAGTGGGGCCGGGGATTATAATTCACCCCTCCACTTT.

Only a few counts were recorded for this clonotype. This sequence joins TRBV19 and TRBJ2-4, with 8 bases matching TRBD2. This CDR3 contains 17 residues. Germline V CDR1 and CDR2: LNHDA, SQIVND (reference sequence). The ends lost 5 bases at V and 6 bases at J; junction bases unmatched: 15. CDR3 nucleotides: TGTGCCAGTAGTCCCTTATACGAAAGCGGGGGACGAAACATTCAGTACTTC. Amino acids: CASSPLYESGGRNIQYF. The variable domain in full, with the rest retrieved from reference TRBV19 and TRBJ2-4, is DGGITQSPKYLFRKEGQNVTLSCEQNLNHDAMYWYRQDPGQGLRLIYYSQIVNDFQKGDIAEGYSVSREKKESFPLTVTSAQKNPTAFYLCASSPLYESGGRNIQYFGAGTRLSVL.

At least ten counts were recorded for this clonotype. The chain is built from TRBV2 and TRBJ1-1, with unresolved D. Trimming cost V 4 bases and J 4 bases, with 10 bases left between them. CDR1 and CDR2 (germline): SNHLY, FYNNEI. The CDR3 runs to 13 residues. The CDR3 protein is CASSVSQSTEAFF. The CDR3 nucleotides read TGTGCCAGCAGTGTGTCCCAGTCCACTGAAGCTTTCTTT.

The genes are TRBV7-8 and TRBJ2-7; D might be TRBD2 (5 bases). Germline V lookup: CDR1 SGHVS, CDR2 FQNEAQ. The CDR3 length is 14 residues. Trimming cost V 5 bases and J 3 bases, with 14 bases left between them. This CDR3 is CASSRTDGDYEQYF. In DNA, the CDR3 is TGTGCCAGCAGCCGTACTGACGGGGACTACGAGCAGTACTTC.